This T cell receptor beta chain came from a study of blood T cells in healthy people across ages. A sample-barcoded 5' primer and a J-beta primer mix were used in a second PCR of roughly 7 to 11 cycles. MiXCR, applied by TCRdb to the 5' RACE reads, yields one record per CDR3 protein. The table has over 500,000 distinct CDR3 sequences, roughly a quarter seen once. This clonotype occurred a few times. This sample was also put to use in a study of T cells of mothers and their children.

Sequences were obtained from blood. The sequence derives from a boy aged 2 to 9 in good health.

CDR3 loop: CASSLSGRGTNYGYTF. The CDR3, as DNA: TGTGCCAGCAGCTTATCCGGACGGGGAACTAACTATGGCTACACCTTC. The chain combines TRBV7-9 with TRBJ1-2; D call uncertain. This CDR3 region has 16 residues. Germline-derived CDR1 and CDR2 are SEHNR and FQNEAQ (reference sequence). V lost 2 bases, J lost 0 bases, and 13 bases lay in between.